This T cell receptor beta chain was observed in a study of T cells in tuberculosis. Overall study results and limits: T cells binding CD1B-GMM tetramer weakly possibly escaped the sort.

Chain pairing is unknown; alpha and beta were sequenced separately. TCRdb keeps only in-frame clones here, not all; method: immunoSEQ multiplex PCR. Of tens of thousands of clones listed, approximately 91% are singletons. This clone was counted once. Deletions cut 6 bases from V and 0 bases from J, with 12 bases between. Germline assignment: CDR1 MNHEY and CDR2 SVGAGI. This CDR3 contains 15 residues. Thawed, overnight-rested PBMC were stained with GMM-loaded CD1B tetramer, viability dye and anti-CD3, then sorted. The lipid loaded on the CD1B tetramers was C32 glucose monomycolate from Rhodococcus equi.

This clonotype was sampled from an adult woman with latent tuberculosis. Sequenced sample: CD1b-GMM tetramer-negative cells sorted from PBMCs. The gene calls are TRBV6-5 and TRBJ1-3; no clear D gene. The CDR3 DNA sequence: TGTGCCAGCAGGGCGGCGCTCAGCTCTGGAAACACCATATATTTT. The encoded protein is CASRAALSSGNTIYF.